This T cell receptor (beta chain) was recovered during a study of blood T cell repertoires in COVID-19. CDR1 and CDR2 from the germline V gene are SGHTA and FQGNSA. Trimming removed 0 bases from V and 5 bases from J; junction bases left unmatched: 5. The CDR3 extends over 17 amino acids. Measured with immunoSEQ multiplex PCR; TCRdb has only the in-frame clones, and not every one. The repertoire consists of about 140,000 clones, with roughly 88% occurring once and the leading ten covering 1.8%. The sample was peripheral blood. The V call is TRBV7-2, the J call TRBJ2-2; 11 bases match TRBD2. This receptor was identified in a man aged 65 to 79 with acute or convalescent COVID-19. CDR3: CASSLAPGTSGTGELFF. For the CDR3, the DNA is TGTGCCAGCAGCTTAGCTCCCGGGACTAGCGGAACCGGGGAGCTGTTTTTT.